The 10 T cell receptor beta chains below come from one sample, sequenced in a study of T cells expressing NK-cell markers. Reanalyzing the 5' RACE reads, TCRdb keeps one entry per CDR3 protein, without DNA. The sample has about 380,000 distinct CDR3 sequences. The sample comprised blood T cells: a sorted CD56 or NKG2C T cell subset, CD4+ or CD8+ T cells, or bulk PBMC T cells (not recorded which). These receptors originate from a man between 18 and 69 years old in good health.

J is TRBJ2-2 and V is TRBV27; the D call from TCRdb, TRBD1, cannot be confirmed without DNA. CDR3 size: 16 residues. Per the germline V gene, CDR1 is MNHEY and CDR2 is SMNVEV (reference sequence). The CDR3 sequence: CASRDQGTGRTGELFF.

The chain has TRBV7-9 and TRBJ2-1; the D gene TCRdb calls, TRBD2, cannot be checked with no DNA. The CDR3 contains 13 residues. The germline V gene has CDR1 SEHNR and CDR2 FQNEAQ (reference sequence). The CDR3: CASRDGGYNEQFF.

This chain links TRBV5-1 with TRBJ2-1; TCRdb proposes TRBD1, but this gene call is untestable without DNA. The CDR3 loop spans 14 amino acids. Germline CDR1 is SGHRS and CDR2 is YFSETQ. CDR3 in amino acids: CASSLRTGVSRQFF.

The V and J genes are TRBV12-2 and TRBJ2-1; TCRdb indicates TRBD1, and absent DNA this call remains unverified. TRBV12-2 is described as a pseudogene. CDR3 length: 18 residues. This CDR3 reads CASRLARGGVQSYNEQFF.

This chain's CDR3 is CASGENTEAFF. The rearrangement joins TRBV21-1 to TRBJ1-1. TRBV21-1 is reported as a pseudogene. The CDR3 spans 11 residues.

The chain links TRBV3-1 to TRBJ2-7; the D call from TCRdb, TRBD1, cannot be confirmed without DNA. In germline, CDR1 is LGHDT, CDR2 YNNKEL (reference sequence). The CDR3 covers 16 residues. The chain's CDR3 is CASSQVKQGLSYEQYF.

The rearrangement joins TRBV20-1 to TRBJ1-2. CDR3 length: 13 residues. Germline values: CDR1 DFQATT, CDR2 SNEGSKA (reference sequence). Here the CDR3 reads CSARPGLRGGYTF.

The rearrangement links TRBV7-9 to TRBJ2-5. CDR3 length equals 14 residues. Germline V lookup: CDR1 SEHNR, CDR2 FQNEAQ (reference sequence). CDR3 sequence reads: CASSLLTTQETQYF. Looking up the rest from reference TRBV7-9 and TRBJ2-5 gives the full variable domain: DTGVSQNPRHKITKRGQNVTFRCDPISEHNRLYWYRQTLGQGPEFLTYFQNEAQLEKSRLLSDRFSAERPKGSFSTLEIQRTEQGDSAMYLCASSLLTTQETQYFGPGTRLLVL.

CDR3 protein: CASSYSIRGFTYEQYF. The chain combines TRBV6-5 with TRBJ2-7; without DNA, the TCRdb call of TRBD1 cannot be checked. This CDR3 spans 16 amino acids. Per germline, CDR1 MNHEY and CDR2 SVGAGI.

This CDR3 reads CASSFLNPPGDTEAFF. This chain connects TRBV7-9 to TRBJ1-1; as DNA is missing, the TRBD1 call by TCRdb cannot be tested. The CDR3 contains 16 residues. Germline V lookup: CDR1 SEHNR, CDR2 FQNEAQ (reference sequence).